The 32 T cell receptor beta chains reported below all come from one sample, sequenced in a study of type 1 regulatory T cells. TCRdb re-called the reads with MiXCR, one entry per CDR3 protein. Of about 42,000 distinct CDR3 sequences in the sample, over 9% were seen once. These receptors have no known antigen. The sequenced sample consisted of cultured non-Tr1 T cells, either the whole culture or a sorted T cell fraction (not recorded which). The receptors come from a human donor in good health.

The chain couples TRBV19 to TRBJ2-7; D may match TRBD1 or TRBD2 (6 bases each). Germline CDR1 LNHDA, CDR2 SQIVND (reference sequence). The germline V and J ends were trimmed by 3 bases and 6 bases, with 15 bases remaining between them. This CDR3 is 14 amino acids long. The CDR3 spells CASSMRDKSGEQYF. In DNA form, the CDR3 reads TGTGCCAGTAGTATGCGGGACAAATCGGGCGAGCAGTACTTC.

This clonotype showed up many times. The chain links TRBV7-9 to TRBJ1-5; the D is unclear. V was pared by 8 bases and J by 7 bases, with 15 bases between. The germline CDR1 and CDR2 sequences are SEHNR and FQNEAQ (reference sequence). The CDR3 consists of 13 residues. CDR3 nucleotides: TGTGCCAGCTCACTCTCTGGAGACCAGCCCCAGCATTTT. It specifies CASSLSGDQPQHF.

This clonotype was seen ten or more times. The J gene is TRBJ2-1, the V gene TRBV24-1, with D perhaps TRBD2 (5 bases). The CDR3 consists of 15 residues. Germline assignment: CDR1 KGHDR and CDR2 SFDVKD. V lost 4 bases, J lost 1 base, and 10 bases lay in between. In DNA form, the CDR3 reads TGTGCCACCAGTGACCCCGAGGGATCCTACAATGAGCAGTTCTTC. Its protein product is CATSDPEGSYNEQFF.

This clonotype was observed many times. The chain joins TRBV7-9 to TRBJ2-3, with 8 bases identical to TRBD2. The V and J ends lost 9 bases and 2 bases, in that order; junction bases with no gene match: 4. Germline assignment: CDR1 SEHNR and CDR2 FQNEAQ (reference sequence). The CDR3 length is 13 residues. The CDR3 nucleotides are TGTGCCAGATCCGGGGGGGACACAGATACGCAGTATTTT. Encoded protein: CARSGGDTDTQYF.

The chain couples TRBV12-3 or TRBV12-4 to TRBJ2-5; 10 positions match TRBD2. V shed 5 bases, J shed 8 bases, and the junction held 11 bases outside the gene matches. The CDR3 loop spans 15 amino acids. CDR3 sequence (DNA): TGTGCCAGCAGTGCCACCGGGACTAGCGTTTACACCCAGTACTTC. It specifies CASSATGTSVYTQYF.

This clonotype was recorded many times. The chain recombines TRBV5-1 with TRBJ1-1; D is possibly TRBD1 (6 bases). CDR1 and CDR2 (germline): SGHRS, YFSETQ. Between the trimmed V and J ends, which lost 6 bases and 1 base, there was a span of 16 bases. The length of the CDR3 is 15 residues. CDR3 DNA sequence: TGCGCCAGCACCAAAAGGGGGGGGGAGAACACTGAAGCTTTCTTT. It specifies CASTKRGGENTEAFF. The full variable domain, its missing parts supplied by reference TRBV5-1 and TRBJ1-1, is KAGVTQTPRYLIKTRGQQVTLSCSPISGHRSVSWYQQTPGQGLQFLFEYFSETQRNKGNFPGRFSGRQFSNSRSEMNVSTLELGDSALYLCASTKRGGENTEAFFGQGTRLTVV.

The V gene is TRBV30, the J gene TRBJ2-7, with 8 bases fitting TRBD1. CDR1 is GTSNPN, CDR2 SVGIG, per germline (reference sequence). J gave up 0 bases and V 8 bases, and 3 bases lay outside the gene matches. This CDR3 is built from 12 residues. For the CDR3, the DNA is TGTGCCGTTCAGGGGGCCTCCTACGAGCAGTACTTC. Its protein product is CAVQGASYEQYF.

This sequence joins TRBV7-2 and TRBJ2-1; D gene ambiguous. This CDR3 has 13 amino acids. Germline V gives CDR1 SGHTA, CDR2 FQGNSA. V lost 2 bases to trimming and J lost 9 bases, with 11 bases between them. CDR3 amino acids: CASSLLAQVEQFF. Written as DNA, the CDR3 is TGTGCCAGCAGCTTATTAGCCCAGGTTGAGCAGTTCTTC.

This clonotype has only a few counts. The CDR3 DNA reads as TGTGCCAGCAGCTTAACCTCTACAACTAATGAAAAACTGTTTTTT. Translated: CASSLTSTTNEKLFF. The chain combines TRBV7-2 with TRBJ1-4; no reliable D call. This CDR3 contains 15 residues. Germline CDR1 reads SGHTA; CDR2 reads FQGNSA. Trimming stripped 2 bases from V and 0 bases from J, with 7 bases between.

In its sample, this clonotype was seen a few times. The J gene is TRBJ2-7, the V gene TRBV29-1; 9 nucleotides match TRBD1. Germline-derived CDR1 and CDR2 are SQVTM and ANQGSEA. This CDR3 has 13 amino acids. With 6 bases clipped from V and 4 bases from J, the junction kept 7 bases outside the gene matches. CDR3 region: CSVTGTGLYEQYF. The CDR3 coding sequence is TGCAGCGTAACCGGGACAGGGCTTTACGAGCAGTACTTC.

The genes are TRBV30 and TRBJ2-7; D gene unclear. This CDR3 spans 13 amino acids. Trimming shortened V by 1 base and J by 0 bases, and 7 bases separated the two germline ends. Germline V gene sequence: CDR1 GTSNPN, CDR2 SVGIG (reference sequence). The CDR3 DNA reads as TGTGCCTGGAGTGAAGAGAGCTCCTACGAGCAGTACTTC. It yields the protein CAWSEESSYEQYF.

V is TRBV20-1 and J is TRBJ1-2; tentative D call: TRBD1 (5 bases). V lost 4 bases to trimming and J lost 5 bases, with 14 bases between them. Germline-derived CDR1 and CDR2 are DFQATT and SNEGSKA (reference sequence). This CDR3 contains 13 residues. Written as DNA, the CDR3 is TGCAGTGCTACCTACGGGGGGTGGTATGGCTACACCTTC. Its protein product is CSATYGGWYGYTF.

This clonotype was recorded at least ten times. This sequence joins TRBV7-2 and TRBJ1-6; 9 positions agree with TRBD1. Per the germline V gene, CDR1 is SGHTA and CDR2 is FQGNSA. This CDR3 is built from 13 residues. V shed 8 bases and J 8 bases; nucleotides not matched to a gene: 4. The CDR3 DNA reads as TGTGCCAGCGGATGGACAGGGGATTCACCCCTCCACTTT. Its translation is CASGWTGDSPLHF.

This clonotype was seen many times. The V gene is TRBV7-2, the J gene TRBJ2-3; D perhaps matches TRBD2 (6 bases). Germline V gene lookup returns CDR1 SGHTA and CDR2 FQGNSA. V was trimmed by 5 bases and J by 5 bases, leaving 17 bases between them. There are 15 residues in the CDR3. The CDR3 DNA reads TGTGCCAGCAGCCGCAATCGGGGACTGAGAGATACGCAGTATTTT. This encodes CASSRNRGLRDTQYF.

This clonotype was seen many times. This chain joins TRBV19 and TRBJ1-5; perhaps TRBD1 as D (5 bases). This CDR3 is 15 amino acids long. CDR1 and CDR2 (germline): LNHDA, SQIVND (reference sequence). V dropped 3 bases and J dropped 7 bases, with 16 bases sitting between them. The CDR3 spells CASSIGQGGRQPQHF. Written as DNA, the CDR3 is TGTGCCAGTAGTATTGGGCAGGGAGGACGGCAGCCCCAGCATTTT.

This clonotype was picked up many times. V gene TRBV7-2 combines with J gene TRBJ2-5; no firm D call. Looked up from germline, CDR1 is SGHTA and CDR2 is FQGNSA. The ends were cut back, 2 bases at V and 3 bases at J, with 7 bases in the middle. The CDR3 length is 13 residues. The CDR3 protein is CASSLSRKETQYF. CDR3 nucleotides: TGTGCCAGCAGCTTAAGCAGAAAAGAGACCCAGTACTTC.

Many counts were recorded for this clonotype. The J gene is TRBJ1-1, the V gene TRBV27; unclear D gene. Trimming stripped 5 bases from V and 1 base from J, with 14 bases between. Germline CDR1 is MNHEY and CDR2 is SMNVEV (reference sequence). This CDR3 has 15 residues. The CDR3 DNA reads TGTGCCAGCAGTACATTTAAGGGCGGGAACACTGAAGCTTTCTTT. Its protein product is CASSTFKGGNTEAFF.

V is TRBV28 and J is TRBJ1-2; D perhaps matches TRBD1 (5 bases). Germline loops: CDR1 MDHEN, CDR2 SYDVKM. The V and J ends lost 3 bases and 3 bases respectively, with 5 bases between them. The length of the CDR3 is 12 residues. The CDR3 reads CASSFRDYGYTF. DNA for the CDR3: TGTGCCAGCAGTTTCAGGGACTATGGCTACACCTTC.

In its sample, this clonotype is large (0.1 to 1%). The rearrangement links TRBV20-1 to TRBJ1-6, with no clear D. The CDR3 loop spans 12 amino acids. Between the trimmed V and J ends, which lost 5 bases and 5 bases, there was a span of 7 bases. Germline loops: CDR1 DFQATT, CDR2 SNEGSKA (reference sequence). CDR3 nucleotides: TGCAGTGCTCGAGGGAATAATTCACCCCTCCACTTT. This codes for CSARGNNSPLHF.

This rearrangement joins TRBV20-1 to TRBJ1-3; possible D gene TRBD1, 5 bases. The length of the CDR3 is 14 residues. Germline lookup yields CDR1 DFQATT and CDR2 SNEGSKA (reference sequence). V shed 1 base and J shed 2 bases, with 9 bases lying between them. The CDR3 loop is CSARVPGAGNTIYF. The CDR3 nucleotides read TGCAGTGCTAGAGTCCCGGGGGCTGGAAACACCATATATTTT.

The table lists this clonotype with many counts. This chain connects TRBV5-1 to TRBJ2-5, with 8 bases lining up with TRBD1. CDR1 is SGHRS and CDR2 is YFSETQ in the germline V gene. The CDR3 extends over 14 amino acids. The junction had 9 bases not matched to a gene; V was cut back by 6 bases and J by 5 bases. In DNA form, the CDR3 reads TGCGCCAGCACCGAGGGGACAGGCAGGGAGACCCAGTACTTC. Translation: CASTEGTGRETQYF.

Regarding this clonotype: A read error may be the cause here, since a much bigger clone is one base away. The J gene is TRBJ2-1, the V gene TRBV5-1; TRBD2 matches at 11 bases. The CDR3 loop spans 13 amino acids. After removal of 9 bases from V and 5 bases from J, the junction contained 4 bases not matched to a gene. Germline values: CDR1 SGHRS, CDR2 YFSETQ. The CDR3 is CAIRLAGNNEQFF. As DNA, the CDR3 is TGCGCCATCAGACTAGCGGGGAACAATGAGCAGTTCTTC.

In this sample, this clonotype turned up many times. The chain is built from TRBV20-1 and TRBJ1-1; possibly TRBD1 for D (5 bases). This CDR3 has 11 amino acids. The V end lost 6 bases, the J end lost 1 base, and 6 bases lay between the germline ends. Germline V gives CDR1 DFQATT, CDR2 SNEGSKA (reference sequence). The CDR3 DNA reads TGCAGTGCCGGGGGGAACACTGAAGCTTTCTTT. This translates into CSAGGNTEAFF.

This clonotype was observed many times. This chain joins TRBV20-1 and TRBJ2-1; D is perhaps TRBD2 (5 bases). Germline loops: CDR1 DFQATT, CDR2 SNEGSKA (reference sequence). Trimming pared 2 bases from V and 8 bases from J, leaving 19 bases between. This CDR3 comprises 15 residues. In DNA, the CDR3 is TGCAGTGCTAGACATCTAGCAGCCCAGATGTATGAGCAGTTCTTC. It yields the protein CSARHLAAQMYEQFF.

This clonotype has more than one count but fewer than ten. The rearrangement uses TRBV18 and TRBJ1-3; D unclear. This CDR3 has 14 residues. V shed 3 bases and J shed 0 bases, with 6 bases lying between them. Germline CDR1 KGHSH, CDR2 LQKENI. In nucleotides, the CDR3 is TGTGCCAGCTCACCCGGGTACTCTGGAAACACCATATATTTT. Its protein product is CASSPGYSGNTIYF.

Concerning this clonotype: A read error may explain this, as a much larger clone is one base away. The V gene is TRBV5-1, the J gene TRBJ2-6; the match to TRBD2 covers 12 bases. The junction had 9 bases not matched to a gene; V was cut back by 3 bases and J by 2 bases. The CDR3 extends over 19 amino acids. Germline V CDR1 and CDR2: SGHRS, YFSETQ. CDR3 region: CASSSRSTSGSAGANVLTF. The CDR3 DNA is TGCGCCAGCAGCTCGCGCTCGACTAGCGGGAGTGCTGGGGCCAACGTCCTGACTTTC.

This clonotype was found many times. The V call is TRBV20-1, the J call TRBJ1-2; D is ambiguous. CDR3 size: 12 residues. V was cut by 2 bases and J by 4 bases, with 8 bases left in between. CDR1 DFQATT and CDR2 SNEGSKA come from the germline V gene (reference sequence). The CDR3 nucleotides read TGCAGTGCTAGATCCACCTCCTATGGCTACACCTTC. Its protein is CSARSTSYGYTF.

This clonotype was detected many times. The CDR3 spells CASSLSNTQETQYF. The CDR3 DNA sequence: TGTGCCAGCAGTTTAAGTAACACCCAAGAGACCCAGTACTTC. V and J are TRBV12-3 or TRBV12-4 and TRBJ2-5; no clear D. This CDR3 comprises 14 residues. Trimming pared 2 bases from V and 1 base from J, leaving 8 bases between.

Written as DNA, the CDR3 is TGTGCCAGCTCACCACGGCGTCTTTTTACCCGGCGGGAGGAGATTCAAGAGACCCAGTACTTC. This sequence encodes CASSPRRLFTRREEIQETQYF. The chain carries TRBV18 and TRBJ2-5; 8 bases map to TRBD2. Losses at the gene ends were 1 base for V and 2 bases for J; bases not matched to a gene: 21. The germline CDR1 and CDR2 sequences are KGHSH and LQKENI. The CDR3 length is 21 residues.

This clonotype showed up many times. Here the CDR3 reads CASTNGGLYEQYF. The CDR3 region has the DNA TGTGCCAGCACCAACGGAGGACTTTACGAGCAGTACTTC. The chain combines TRBV7-9 with TRBJ2-7, with a tentative D call TRBD2 (5 bases). Trimming took off 7 bases at V and 4 bases at J, with 14 bases between the two ends. Germline assignment: CDR1 SEHNR and CDR2 FQNEAQ (reference sequence). This CDR3 has 13 amino acids.

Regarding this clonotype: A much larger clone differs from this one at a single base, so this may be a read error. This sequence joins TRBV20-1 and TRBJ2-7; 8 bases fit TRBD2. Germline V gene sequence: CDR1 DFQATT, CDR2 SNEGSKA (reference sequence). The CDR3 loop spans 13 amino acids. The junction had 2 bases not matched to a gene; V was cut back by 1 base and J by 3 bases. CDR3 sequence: CSARGRGVYEQYF. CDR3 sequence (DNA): TGCAGTGCTAGAGGGCGGGGGGTCTACGAGCAGTACTTC.

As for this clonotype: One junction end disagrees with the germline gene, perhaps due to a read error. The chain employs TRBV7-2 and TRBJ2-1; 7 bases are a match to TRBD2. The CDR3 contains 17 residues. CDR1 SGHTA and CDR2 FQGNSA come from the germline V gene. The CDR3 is CASSLGRGAGRTNERFF. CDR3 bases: TGTGCCAGCAGCTTAGGACGGGGAGCGGGGAGGACTAATGAGCGGTTCTTC.